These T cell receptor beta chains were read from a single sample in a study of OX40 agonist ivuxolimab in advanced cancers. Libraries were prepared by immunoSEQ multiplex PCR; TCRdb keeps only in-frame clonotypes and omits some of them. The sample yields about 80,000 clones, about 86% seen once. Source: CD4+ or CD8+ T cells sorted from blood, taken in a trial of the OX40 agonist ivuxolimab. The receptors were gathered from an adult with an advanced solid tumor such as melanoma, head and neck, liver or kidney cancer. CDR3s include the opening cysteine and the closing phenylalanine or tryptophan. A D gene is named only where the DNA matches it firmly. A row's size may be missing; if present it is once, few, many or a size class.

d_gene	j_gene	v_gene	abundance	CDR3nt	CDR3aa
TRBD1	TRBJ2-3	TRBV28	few	TGTGCCAGCAGTTCGACAGGGGGAATGGTCGATACGCAGTATTTT	CASSSTGGMVDTQYF
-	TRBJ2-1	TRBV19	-	TGTGCCAGTAGTATAAGAATGACACCATCCTACAATGAGCAGTTCTTC	CASSIRMTPSYNEQFF
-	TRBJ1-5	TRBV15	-	TGTGCCACCAGCAGTGCCTGGGGGCAACGCAATCAGCCCCAGCATTTT	CATSSAWGQRNQPQHF
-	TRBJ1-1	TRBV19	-	TGTGCCAGTAGTATGAAGGGGGTTGAAGCTTTCTTT	CASSMKGVEAFF
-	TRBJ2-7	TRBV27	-	TGTGCCAGCAGTAGAGAGGGAGGACTAAACTACGAGCAGTACTTC	CASSREGGLNYEQYF
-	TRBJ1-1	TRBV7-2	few	TGTGCCAGCAGCTTGCAAAGGACAGTAAGGGGGAACACTGAAGCTTTCTTT	CASSLQRTVRGNTEAFF
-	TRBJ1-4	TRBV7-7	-	TGTGCTAGCAGCTTAGTGGACACCACAACTAATGAAAAACTGTTTTTT	CASSLVDTTTNEKLFF
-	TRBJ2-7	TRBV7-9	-	TGTGCCAGCAGCTTAGCCCCGGGAGAAAGAAGCGAGCAGTACTTC	CASSLAPGERSEQYF
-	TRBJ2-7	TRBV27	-	TGTGCCAGCAGTTTATCGGCTAGGGGCGAGCAGTACTTC	CASSLSARGEQYF
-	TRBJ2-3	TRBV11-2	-	TGTGCCAGCAGCTTAGGGGCGGGCACAGATACGCAGTATTTT	CASSLGAGTDTQYF
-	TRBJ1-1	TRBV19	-	TGTGCCAGTAGTATAGGGTGGGCAGGAACGAAAGCTTTCTTT	CASSIGWAGTKAFF
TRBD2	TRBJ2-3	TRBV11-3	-	TGTGCCAGCACCTCTAGCGGGGCCCCAGATACGCAGTATTTT	CASTSSGAPDTQYF
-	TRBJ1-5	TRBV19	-	TGTGCCAGTACCCGGGGGGGTCCGCCCCAGCATTTT	CASTRGGPPQHF
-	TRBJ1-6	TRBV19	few	TGTGCCAGCAGGGGAGTCAGAGGGTCACCCCTCCACTTT	CASRGVRGSPLHF
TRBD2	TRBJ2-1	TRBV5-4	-	TGTGCCAGCAGCTTGATGCTAGCGGGAATACACAATGAGCAGTTCTTC	CASSLMLAGIHNEQFF
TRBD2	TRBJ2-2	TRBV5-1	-	TGCGCCAGCAGCTTCTCGACTAGCGGGACTACGTTCGCGAACACCGGGGAGCTGTTTTTT	CASSFSTSGTTFANTGELFF
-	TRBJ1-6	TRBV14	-	TGTGCCAGCAGCCAAGAGAGGGGATCATCACCCCTCCACTTT	CASSQERGSSPLHF
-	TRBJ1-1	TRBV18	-	TGTGCCAGCTCATCGCCACAGAACACTGAAGCTTTCTTT	CASSSPQNTEAFF
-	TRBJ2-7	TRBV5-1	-	TGCGCCAGCAGCTTTCCGGACTACGAGCAGTACTTC	CASSFPDYEQYF
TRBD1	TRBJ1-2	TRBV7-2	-	TGTGCCAGCAGCGGTGACAGGGCCTATGGCTACACCTTC	CASSGDRAYGYTF
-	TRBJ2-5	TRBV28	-	TGTGCCAGCAGTTTAAGTTGGGCAGCCTACCAAGAGACCCAGTACTTC	CASSLSWAAYQETQYF
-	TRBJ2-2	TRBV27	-	TGTGCCAGCAAAGCGGACACCGGGGAGCTGTTTTTT	CASKADTGELFF
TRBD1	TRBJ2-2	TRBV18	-	TGTGCCAGCTCCTCGGACAGGGTCACCGGGGAGCTGTTTTTT	CASSSDRVTGELFF
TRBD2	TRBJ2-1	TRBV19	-	TGTGCCAGTAGTGCATATGGGACTAGCGGGAGTGGCTATGAGCAGTTCTTC	CASSAYGTSGSGYEQFF
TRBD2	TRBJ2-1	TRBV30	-	TGTGCAAAGCTAGCGGGATATTATGAGCAGTTCTTC	CAKLAGYYEQFF
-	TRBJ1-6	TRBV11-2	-	TGTGCCAGCAGCTTAGTAAGTCGGGAAGGTTCACCCCTCCACTTT	CASSLVSREGSPLHF
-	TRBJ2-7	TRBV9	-	TGTGCCAGCACCAATAGTGCGGGGAGGCAGTACTTC	CASTNSAGRQYF
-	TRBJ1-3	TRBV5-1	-	TGCGCCAGCAGCTTGGATTGGGGTCCCCTTGGAAACACCATATATTTT	CASSLDWGPLGNTIYF
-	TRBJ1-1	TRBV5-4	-	TGTGCCAGCAGCTTGGGGGTGAACACTGAAGCTTTCTTT	CASSLGVNTEAFF
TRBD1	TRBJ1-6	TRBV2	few	TGTGCCAGCAGCCGGCCGGACAGGGTGGGTTCACCCCTCCACTTT	CASSRPDRVGSPLHF
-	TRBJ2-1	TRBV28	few	TGTGCCAGCAGTTTACTCGCGCGAGCCGAGCAGTTCTTC	CASSLLARAEQFF
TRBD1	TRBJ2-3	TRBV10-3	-	TGTGCCATCAGTGGTCGGACAGGGGCCCCAGATACGCAGTATTTT	CAISGRTGAPDTQYF
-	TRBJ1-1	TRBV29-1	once	TGCAGCGTCTCGACGGGGAGATACACTGAAGCTTTCTTT	CSVSTGRYTEAFF
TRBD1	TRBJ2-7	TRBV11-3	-	TGTGCCAGCAGCCGCGGGACAGGGGGCAGGGGGGAGCAGTACTTC	CASSRGTGGRGEQYF
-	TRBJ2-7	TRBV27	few	TGTGCCAGCAGTTTAGGGTTATCAGGCGCCTCGGGATACGAGCAGTACTTC	CASSLGLSGASGYEQYF
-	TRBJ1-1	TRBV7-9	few	TGTGCCAGCAGCTGGGAAACAGGGTTCACTGAAGCTTTCTTT	CASSWETGFTEAFF
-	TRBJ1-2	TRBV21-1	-	TGTGCCAGCAGCAAATACCGGGGACAGGGGGAGTTGAGCTATGGCTACACCTTC	CASSKYRGQGELSYGYTF
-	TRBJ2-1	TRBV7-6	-	TGTGCCAGCAGCTTAAATCCGCTCGATGAGCAGTTCTTC	CASSLNPLDEQFF
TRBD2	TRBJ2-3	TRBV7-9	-	TGTGCCAGCAGCTTAGAGGAAGGACTAGCGGGCTTAGATACGCAGTATTTT	CASSLEEGLAGLDTQYF
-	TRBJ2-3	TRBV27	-	TGTGCCAGCAGTTGGGCAGATACGCAGTATTTT	CASSWADTQYF
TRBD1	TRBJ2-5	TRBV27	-	TGTGCCAGCAGCGATTTTACACAGGGGGTACAAGAGACCCAGTACTTC	CASSDFTQGVQETQYF
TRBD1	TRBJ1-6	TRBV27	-	TGTGCCAGCAGTTCCCGTCCGGGACAGCTTAATTCACCCCTCCACTTT	CASSSRPGQLNSPLHF
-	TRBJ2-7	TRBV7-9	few	TGTGCCAGCAGGCCCGGGACGGACACCTACGAGCAGTACTTC	CASRPGTDTYEQYF
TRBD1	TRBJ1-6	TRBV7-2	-	TGTGCCAGCAGACCGCCGGGACAGGGGAATTCACCCCTCCACTTT	CASRPPGQGNSPLHF
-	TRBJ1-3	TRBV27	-	TGTGCCAGCAGTTTATCCGGGGGAACTGGAAACACCATATATTTT	CASSLSGGTGNTIYF
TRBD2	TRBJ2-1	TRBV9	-	TGTGCCAGCAGCGTAGGTAGTAGCGGGACCTACAATGAGCAGTTCTTC	CASSVGSSGTYNEQFF
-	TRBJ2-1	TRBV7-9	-	TGTGCCAGCAGCTTAGCGGGGCTAGCCTACAATGAGCAGTTCTTC	CASSLAGLAYNEQFF
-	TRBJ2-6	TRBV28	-	TGTGCCAGCAGTTCCGCGGGACGGATAGTCTCTGGGGCCAACGTCCTGACTTTC	CASSSAGRIVSGANVLTF
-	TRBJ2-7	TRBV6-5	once	TGTGCCAGCAGGCCGGCAGGCTACGAGCAGTACTTC	CASRPAGYEQYF
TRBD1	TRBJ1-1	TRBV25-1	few	TGTGCCAGCAGTCAAACAGGGGACACTGAAGCTTTCTTT	CASSQTGDTEAFF
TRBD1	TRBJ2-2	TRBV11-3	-	TGTGCCAGCAGCTTGGGGACAGGGATGAACACCGGGGAGCTGTTTTTT	CASSLGTGMNTGELFF